These T cell receptor beta chains were read from a single sample in a study of regulatory dendritic cells for organ transplantation. Generated by immunoSEQ multiplex PCR, the TCRdb table keeps only in-frame clones and is missing some. The table shows roughly 20,000 clones, with 70% to 85% occurring only once. For these TCRs, the target antigens are not known. Material for sequencing was memory CD4+ T cells from blood cultured with regulatory dendritic cells. Receptors originate from a human donor in good health. CDR3s include the opening cysteine and the closing phenylalanine or tryptophan. A D gene is named only where the DNA matches it firmly. Where a row states a size, it is once, few, many or the class of an expanded clone; other rows omit it.

NA,14,NA,TRBJ2-1,TRBV6-1,TGTGCCATCCCGGGACTCTTGGAATACAATGAGCAGTTCTTC,CAIPGLLEYNEQFF
TRBD1,14,few,TRBJ1-1,TRBV7-2,TGTGCCAGCAGCTTAGCCTACCGGGACAGACGAGCTTTCTTT,CASSLAYRDRRAFF
NA,15,NA,TRBJ2-5,TRBV7-2,TGTGCCAGCAGCTGGGGATACGGGATTCAAGAGACCCAGTACTTC,CASSWGYGIQETQYF
TRBD1,14,NA,TRBJ1-6,TRBV30,TGTGCCTGGAGTAGGAGACAGGGAGACTCACCCCTCCACTTT,CAWSRRQGDSPLHF
TRBD2,15,once,TRBJ2-1,TRBV6-1,TGTGCCAGCGCCCCAACGGGACTAGCGGGAGGGGGGCAGTTCTTC,CASAPTGLAGGGQFF
TRBD1,16,NA,TRBJ2-2,TRBV4-2,TGTGCCAGCAGCCGCAACCGGGACAGTCGCACCGGGGAGCTGTTTTTT,CASSRNRDSRTGELFF
NA,16,NA,TRBJ1-1,TRBV14,TGTGCCAGCAGCCAAAGAGGGCCACCTAGGACCACTGAAGCTTTCTTT,CASSQRGPPRTTEAFF
NA,15,NA,TRBJ2-3,TRBV2,TGTGCCAGCAGTGAGTTCCCAGGGGTTGAAGATACGCAGTATTTT,CASSEFPGVEDTQYF
TRBD2,14,NA,TRBJ2-7,TRBV30,TGTGCCTGGAGTGCTAGGGCCGGGAGGTACGAGCAGTACTTC,CAWSARAGRYEQYF
TRBD2,15,NA,TRBJ2-1,TRBV7-3,TGTGCCAGCAGTCCGACTAGCGGGGCGTACAATGAGCAGTTCTTC,CASSPTSGAYNEQFF
NA,14,NA,TRBJ1-6,TRBV7-9,TGTGCCAGCAGCTCAAGGGGGGATAATTCACCCCTCCACTTT,CASSSRGDNSPLHF
TRBD1,13,NA,TRBJ2-5,TRBV5-1,TGCGCCAGCAGCTTGACAGGGGCAGAGACCCAGTACTTC,CASSLTGAETQYF
TRBD1,11,NA,TRBJ1-2,TRBV20-1,TGCAGTGCTAGCAGGGGGCTCGGCTACACCTTC,CSASRGLGYTF
TRBD1,14,NA,TRBJ1-5,TRBV9,TGTGCCAGCAGCCCCGGACAGGGCAATCAGCCCCAGCATTTT,CASSPGQGNQPQHF
TRBD2,18,NA,TRBJ2-3,TRBV15,TGTGCCACCAGCAGAGTCGCGAGGGCTAGCGGGAGGCCAGATACGCAGTATTTT,CATSRVARASGRPDTQYF
NA,15,NA,TRBJ2-7,TRBV5-3,TGTGCCAGAAGCTTCGATTTGGGGGGCGGCGACGAGCAGTACTTC,CARSFDLGGGDEQYF
NA,13,NA,TRBJ1-5,TRBV7-2,TGTGCCAGCAGCTTAGACTCTACTCAGCCCCAGCATTTT,CASSLDSTQPQHF
NA,14,once,TRBJ2-7,TRBV5-1,TGCGCCAGCAGCTTGGCCTCGACGATGGGCGAGCAGTACTTC,CASSLASTMGEQYF
NA,15,NA,TRBJ2-7,TRBV11-2,TGTGCCAGCAGGACCGGGGCCTTACGGTCCTACGAGCAGTACTTC,CASRTGALRSYEQYF
NA,14,NA,TRBJ1-4,TRBV28,TGTGCCAGCAGTTTACCCCAGGGTCGGGAAAAACTGTTTTTT,CASSLPQGREKLFF
NA,12,NA,TRBJ1-2,TRBV6-5,TGTGCCAGCCGGCGACAGAACTATGGCTACACCTTC,CASRRQNYGYTF
TRBD2,14,once,TRBJ2-5,TRBV5-1,TGCGCCAGCAGCTCAGTAGCGGGAGTGGAGACCCAGTACTTC,CASSSVAGVETQYF
TRBD1,15,few,TRBJ2-3,TRBV28,TGTGCCAGCAGTTTGGGGACAGGGCACACAGATACGCAGTATTTT,CASSLGTGHTDTQYF
NA,14,NA,TRBJ2-1,TRBV6-5,TGTGCCAGCAGAGGACGTAGGAGATACAATGAGCAGTTCTTC,CASRGRRRYNEQFF
TRBD1,14,NA,TRBJ1-1,TRBV27,TGTGCCAGCAGCATGGGACAGGGAAACACTGAAGCTTTCTTT,CASSMGQGNTEAFF
NA,11,few,TRBJ1-2,TRBV6-1,TGTGCCAGCAGACGCCTCTATGGCTACACCTTC,CASRRLYGYTF
TRBD2,14,NA,TRBJ2-1,TRBV28,TGTGCCAGCAGTTCCCCGACTAGCGGTAATGAGCAGTTCTTC,CASSSPTSGNEQFF
NA,13,NA,TRBJ2-3,TRBV9,TGTGCCAGCAGCGTAGACCTCACAGATACGCAGTATTTT,CASSVDLTDTQYF
NA,16,NA,TRBJ2-3,TRBV4-2,TGTGCCAGCAGCCAAGATTCCCTTTCTAGCACAGATACGCAGTATTTT,CASSQDSLSSTDTQYF
NA,13,few,TRBJ1-5,TRBV2,TGTGCCAGCACGAAGGAGGGCAATCAGCCCCAGCATTTT,CASTKEGNQPQHF
NA,15,NA,TRBJ2-3,TRBV6-6,TGTGCCAGCAACTCGAGGGTTAGTAACACAGATACGCAGTATTTT,CASNSRVSNTDTQYF
NA,15,once,TRBJ1-2,TRBV18,TGTGCCAGCTCAGTGACTGAGACAGTCACTGTGGGCTACACCTTC,CASSVTETVTVGYTF
NA,13,NA,TRBJ1-4,TRBV2,TGTGCCAGCAGCGTACAGGGTGGTGGAAAACTGTTTTTT,CASSVQGGGKLFF
NA,14,NA,TRBJ2-2,TRBV28,TGTGCCAGCAGTTCCTTAAAGCCCCCCGGGGAGCTGTTTTTT,CASSSLKPPGELFF
NA,14,few,TRBJ2-3,TRBV5-6,TGTGCCAGCAGCTTGGTCCTAGGCACAGATACGCAGTATTTT,CASSLVLGTDTQYF
NA,14,once,TRBJ2-7,TRBV5-1,TGCGCCAGCACCCCCTACAGGGACTCCTACGAGCAGTACTTC,CASTPYRDSYEQYF
NA,14,NA,TRBJ2-5,TRBV19,TGTGCCAGTAGTATTGGAGGGAGCCAAGAGACCCAGTACTTC,CASSIGGSQETQYF
NA,14,NA,TRBJ2-2,TRBV12-5,TGTGCTAGTGGTGTGGGGGGGAACACCGGGGAGCTGTTTTTT,CASGVGGNTGELFF
NA,15,NA,TRBJ1-2,TRBV5-7,TGTGCCAGCAGCTTGTTTGTAGGGGAGCTGTATGGCTACACCTTC,CASSLFVGELYGYTF
NA,14,few,TRBJ2-2,TRBV7-6,TGTGCCAGCAGAACAGGGTTGGGCACCGGGGAGCTGTTTTTT,CASRTGLGTGELFF
NA,16,NA,TRBJ2-1,TRBV5-1,TGCGCCAGCAGCCCCATGACACGGGGCGCCTACAATGAGCAGTTCTTC,CASSPMTRGAYNEQFF
TRBD2,14,few,TRBJ2-5,TRBV6-1,TGTGCCAGCATAAGCGGGAGGGTCCGAGAGACCCAGTACTTC,CASISGRVRETQYF
TRBD1,16,NA,TRBJ2-7,TRBV4-1,TGCGCCAGCAGCCAAGGACAGGGGGCTCTGCGTGCCGAGCAGTACTTC,CASSQGQGALRAEQYF
TRBD1,15,NA,TRBJ2-4,TRBV5-1,TGCGCCAGCAGCTTGAGCAGGGGGTCGTTGAACATTCAGTACTTC,CASSLSRGSLNIQYF
NA,13,NA,TRBJ1-2,TRBV19,TGTGCCAGTAGTCCCTACGGGACGGATGGCTACACCTTC,CASSPYGTDGYTF
NA,16,NA,TRBJ2-6,TRBV27,TGTGCCAGCAGCAGAGGACCTCAGTCTGGGGCCAACGTCCTGACTTTC,CASSRGPQSGANVLTF
TRBD2,18,NA,TRBJ2-7,TRBV4-2,TGTGCCAGCAGCCAAGCGATGGCAGAGCGGGGGCGCCCCTACGAGCAGTACTTC,CASSQAMAERGRPYEQYF